This TCR beta chain was sequenced for a study of cytomegalovirus exposure and HLA in healthy donors. Overall study: Most donors, roughly 77% of several hundred genotyped, fell in the Caucasian-associated ancestry cluster.

Healthy bone marrow donors made up the donor group. CDR1 and CDR2 (germline): KGHSH, LQKENI. The CDR3 length is 15 residues. V gave up 2 bases and J gave up 3 bases, with 10 bases separating them. Concerning this clone: Antigen: not known.

General study points: A list of roughly 180 TCR beta chains associated with cytomegalovirus was given. Analyses of presence and absence presupposed an approximately uniform sequencing depth across donors.

The study ran its PCR with 60 Vbeta and 13 Jbeta primers. Libraries were prepared by immunoSEQ multiplex PCR; TCRdb keeps only in-frame clonotypes and omits some of them. This sample has 140,000 to 150,000 clones; 60% to 80% occur once, and the top ten carry nearly 4%. Sample: PBMCs. The V and J genes are TRBV18 and TRBJ2-2; the D gene is possibly TRBD1 (5 bases). The TCR originated in a male donor in good health and CMV-seronegative. CDR3 sequence: CASSPRQGDTGELFF. The CDR3 DNA is TGTGCCAGCTCACCAAGGCAGGGTGACACCGGGGAGCTGTTTTTT.